This TCR beta chain was identified in a study of blood T cell repertoires in COVID-19. Background on the study: PBMCs, B-cell-depleted T cells, or T cells were the source of the cDNA or gDNA that made up the material.

The V end was cut by 1 base, the J end by 4 bases, with 12 bases between. This CDR3 has 15 amino acids. CDR1 and CDR2 from the germline V gene are SGDLS and YYNGEE. The assay was immunoSEQ multiplex PCR, and TCRdb's table has in-frame clones only and misses some. The data show around 70,000 clones, about nine tenths seen once. Specimen: peripheral blood. The clonotype comes from a man between 45 and 60 years old with acute or convalescent COVID-19. The chain employs TRBV9 and TRBJ2-1; the D gene is possibly TRBD1 (6 bases). In DNA form, the CDR3 reads TGTGCCAGCAGCGTACAGGGGCAGGGATACAATGAGCAGTTCTTC. This encodes CASSVQGQGYNEQFF.